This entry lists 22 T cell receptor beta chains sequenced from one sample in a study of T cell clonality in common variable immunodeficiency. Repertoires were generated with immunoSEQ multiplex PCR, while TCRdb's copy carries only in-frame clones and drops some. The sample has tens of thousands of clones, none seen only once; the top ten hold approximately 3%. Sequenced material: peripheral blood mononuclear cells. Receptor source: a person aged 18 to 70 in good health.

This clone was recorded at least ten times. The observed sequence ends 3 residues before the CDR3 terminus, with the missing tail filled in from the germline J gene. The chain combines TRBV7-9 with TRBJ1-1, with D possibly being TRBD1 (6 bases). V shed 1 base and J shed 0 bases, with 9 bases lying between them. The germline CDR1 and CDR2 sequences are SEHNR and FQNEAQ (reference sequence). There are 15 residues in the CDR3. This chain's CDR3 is CASSLGGRMNTEAFF. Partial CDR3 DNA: TGTGCCAGCAGCTTAGGGGGGCGTATGAACACTGAA.

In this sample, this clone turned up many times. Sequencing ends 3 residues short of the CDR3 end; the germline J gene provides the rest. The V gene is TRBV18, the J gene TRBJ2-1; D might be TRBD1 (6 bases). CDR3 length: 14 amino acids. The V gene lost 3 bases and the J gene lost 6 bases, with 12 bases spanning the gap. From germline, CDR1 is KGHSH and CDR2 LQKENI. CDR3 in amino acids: CASSPLGQGNEQFF. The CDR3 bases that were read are TGTGCCAGCTCACCCCTGGGACAAGGCAATGAG.

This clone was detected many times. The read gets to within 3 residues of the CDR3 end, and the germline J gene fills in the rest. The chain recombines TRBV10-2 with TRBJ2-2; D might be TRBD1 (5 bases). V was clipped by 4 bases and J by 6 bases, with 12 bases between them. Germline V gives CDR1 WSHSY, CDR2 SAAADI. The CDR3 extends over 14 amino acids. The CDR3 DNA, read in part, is TGCGCCAGCAGTGGCCTCCCCAGGGCCGGGGAG. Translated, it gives CASSGLPRAGE. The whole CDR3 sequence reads CASSGLPRAGELFF.

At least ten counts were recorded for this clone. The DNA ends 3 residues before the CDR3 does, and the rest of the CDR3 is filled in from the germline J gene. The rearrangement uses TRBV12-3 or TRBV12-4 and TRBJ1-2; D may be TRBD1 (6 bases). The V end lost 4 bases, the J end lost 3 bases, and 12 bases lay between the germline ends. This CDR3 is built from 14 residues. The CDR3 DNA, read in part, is TGTGCCAGCAGTTCTTGGGGGCCCGACTATGGC. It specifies CASSSWGPDYG. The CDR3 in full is CASSSWGPDYGYTF.

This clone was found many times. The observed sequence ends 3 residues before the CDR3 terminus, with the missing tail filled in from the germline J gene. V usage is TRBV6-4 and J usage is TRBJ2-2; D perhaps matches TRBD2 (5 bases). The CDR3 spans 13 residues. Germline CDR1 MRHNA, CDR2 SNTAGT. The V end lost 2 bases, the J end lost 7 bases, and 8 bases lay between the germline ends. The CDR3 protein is CASSDGEGGELFF. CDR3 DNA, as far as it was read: TGTGCCAGCAGTGACGGAGAGGGCGGGGAG.

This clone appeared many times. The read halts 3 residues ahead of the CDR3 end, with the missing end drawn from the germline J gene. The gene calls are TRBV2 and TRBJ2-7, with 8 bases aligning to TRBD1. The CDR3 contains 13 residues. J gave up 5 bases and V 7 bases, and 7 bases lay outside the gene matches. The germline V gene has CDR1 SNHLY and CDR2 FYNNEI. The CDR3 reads CASTWTGSNEQYF. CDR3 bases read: TGTGCCAGCACCTGGACAGGGTCAAACGAG.

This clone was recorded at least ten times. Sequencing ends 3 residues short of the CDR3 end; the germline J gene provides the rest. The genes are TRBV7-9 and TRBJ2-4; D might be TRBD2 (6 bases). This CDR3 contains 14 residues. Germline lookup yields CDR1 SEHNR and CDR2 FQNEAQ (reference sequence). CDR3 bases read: TGTGCCAGCAGCTTAGACCGACTCGTAGCGGCT. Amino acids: CASSLDRLVAA. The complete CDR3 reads CASSLDRLVAAQYF.

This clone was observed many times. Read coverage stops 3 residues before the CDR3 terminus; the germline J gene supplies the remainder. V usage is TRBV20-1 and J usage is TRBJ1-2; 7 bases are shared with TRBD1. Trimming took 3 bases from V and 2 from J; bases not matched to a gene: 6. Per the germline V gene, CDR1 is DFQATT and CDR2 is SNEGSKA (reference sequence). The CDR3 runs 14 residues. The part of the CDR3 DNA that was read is TGCAGTGCTAGTAGGACAGGCCTAAACTATGGC. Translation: CSASRTGLNYG. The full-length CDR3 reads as CSASRTGLNYGYTF.

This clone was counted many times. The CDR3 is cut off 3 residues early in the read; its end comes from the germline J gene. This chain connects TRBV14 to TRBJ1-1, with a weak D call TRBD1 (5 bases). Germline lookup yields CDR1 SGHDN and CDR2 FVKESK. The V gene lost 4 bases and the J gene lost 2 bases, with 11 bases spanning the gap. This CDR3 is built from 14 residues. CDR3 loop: CASSPSTANTEAFF. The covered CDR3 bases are TGTGCCAGCAGCCCGTCGACAGCCAACACTGAA.

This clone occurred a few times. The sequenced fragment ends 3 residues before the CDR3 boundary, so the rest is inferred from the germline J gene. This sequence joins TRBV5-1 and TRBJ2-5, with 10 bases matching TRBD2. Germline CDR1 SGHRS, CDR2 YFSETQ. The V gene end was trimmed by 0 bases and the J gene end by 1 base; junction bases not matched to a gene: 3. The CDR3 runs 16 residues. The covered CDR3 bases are TGCGCCAGCAGCTTGGGACTAGCGGGCTCCCAAGAGACC. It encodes CASSLGLAGSQET. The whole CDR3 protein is CASSLGLAGSQETQYF. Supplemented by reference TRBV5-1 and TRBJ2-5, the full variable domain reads KAGVTQTPRYLIKTRGQQVTLSCSPISGHRSVSWYQQTPGQGLQFLFEYFSETQRNKGNFPGRFSGRQFSNSRSEMNVSTLELGDSALYLCASSLGLAGSQETQYFGPGTRLLVL.

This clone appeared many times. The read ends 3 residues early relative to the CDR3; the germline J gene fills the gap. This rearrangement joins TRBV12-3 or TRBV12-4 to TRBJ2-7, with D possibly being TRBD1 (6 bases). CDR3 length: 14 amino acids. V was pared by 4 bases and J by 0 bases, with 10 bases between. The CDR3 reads CASSSDRISYEQYF. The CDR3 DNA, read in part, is TGTGCCAGCAGTTCGGACAGAATCTCCTACGAG.

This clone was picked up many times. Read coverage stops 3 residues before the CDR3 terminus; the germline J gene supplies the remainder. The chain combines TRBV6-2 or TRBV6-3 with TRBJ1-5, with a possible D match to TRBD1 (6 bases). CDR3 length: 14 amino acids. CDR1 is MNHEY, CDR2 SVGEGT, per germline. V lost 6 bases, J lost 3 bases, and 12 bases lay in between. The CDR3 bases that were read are TGTGCCAGCAGCAGGAGGGACACCAATCAGCCC. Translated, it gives CASSRRDTNQP. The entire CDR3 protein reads CASSRRDTNQPQHF.

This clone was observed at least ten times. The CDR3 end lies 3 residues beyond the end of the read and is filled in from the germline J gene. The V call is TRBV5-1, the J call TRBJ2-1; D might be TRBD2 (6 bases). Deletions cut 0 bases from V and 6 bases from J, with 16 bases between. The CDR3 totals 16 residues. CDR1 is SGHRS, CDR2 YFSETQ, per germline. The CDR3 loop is CASSLASEAGSNEQFF. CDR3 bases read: TGCGCCAGCAGCTTGGCGAGTGAGGCGGGGAGCAATGAG.

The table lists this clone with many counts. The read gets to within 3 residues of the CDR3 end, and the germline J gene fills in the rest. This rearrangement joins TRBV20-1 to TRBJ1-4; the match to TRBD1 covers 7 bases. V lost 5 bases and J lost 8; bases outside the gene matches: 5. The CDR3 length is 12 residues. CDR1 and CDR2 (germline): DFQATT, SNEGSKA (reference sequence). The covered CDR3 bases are TGCAGTGCTCGGGACAGTGGGGAAAAA. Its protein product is CSARDSGEK. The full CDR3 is CSARDSGEKLFF.

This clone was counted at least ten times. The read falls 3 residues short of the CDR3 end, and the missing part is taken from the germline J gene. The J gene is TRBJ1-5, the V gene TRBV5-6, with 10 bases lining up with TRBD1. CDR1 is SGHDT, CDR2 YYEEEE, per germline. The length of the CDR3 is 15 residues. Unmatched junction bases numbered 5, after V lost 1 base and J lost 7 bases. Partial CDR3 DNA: TGTGCCAGCAGCTTGATCGGACAGGGGGTGCAGCCC. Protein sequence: CASSLIGQGVQP. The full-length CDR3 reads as CASSLIGQGVQPQHF. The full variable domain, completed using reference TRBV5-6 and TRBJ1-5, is DAGVTQSPTHLIKTRGQQVTLRCSPKSGHDTVSWYQQALGQGPQFIFQYYEEEERQRGNFPDRFSGHQFPNYSSELNVNALLLGDSALYLCASSLIGQGVQPQHFGDGTRLSIL.

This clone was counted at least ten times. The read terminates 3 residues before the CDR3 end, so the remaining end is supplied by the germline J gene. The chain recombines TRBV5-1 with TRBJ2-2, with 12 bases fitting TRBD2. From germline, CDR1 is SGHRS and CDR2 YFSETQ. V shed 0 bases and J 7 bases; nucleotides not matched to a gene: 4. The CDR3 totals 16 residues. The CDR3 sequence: CASSLATSGRIGELFF. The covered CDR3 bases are TGCGCCAGCAGCTTGGCGACTAGCGGGAGAATCGGGGAG.

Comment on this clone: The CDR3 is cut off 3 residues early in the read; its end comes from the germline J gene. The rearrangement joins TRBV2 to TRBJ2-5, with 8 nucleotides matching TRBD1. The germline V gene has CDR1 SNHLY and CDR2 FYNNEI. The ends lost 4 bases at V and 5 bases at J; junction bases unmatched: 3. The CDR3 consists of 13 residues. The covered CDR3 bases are TGTGCCAGCAGTGGGGACAGGAGGGAGACC. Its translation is CASSGDRRET. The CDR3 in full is CASSGDRRETQYF.

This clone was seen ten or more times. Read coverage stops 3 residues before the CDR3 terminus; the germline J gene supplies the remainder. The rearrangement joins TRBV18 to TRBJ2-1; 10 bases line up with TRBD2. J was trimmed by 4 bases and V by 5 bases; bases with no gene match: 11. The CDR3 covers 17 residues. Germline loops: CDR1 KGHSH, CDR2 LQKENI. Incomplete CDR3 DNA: TGTGCCAGCTCATCTAAACCTGGACTAGCGGAATACAATGAG. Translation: CASSSKPGLAEYNE. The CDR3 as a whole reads CASSSKPGLAEYNEQFF.

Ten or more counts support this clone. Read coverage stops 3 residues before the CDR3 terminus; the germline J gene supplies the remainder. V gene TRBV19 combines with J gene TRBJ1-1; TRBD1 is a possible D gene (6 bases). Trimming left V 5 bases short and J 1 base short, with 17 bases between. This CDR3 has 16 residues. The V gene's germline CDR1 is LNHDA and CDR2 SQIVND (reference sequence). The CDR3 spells CASSPLSGQKNTEAFF. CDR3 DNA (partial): TGTGCCAGTAGTCCCCTCTCCGGACAGAAGAACACTGAA.

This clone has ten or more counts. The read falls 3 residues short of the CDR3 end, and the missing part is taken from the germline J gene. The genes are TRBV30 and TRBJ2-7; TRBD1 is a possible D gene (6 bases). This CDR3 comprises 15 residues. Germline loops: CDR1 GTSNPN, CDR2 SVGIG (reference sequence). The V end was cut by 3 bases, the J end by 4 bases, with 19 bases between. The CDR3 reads CAWRPGHGRFYEQYF. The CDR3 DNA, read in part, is TGTGCCTGGAGGCCGGGACATGGTCGATTTTACGAG.

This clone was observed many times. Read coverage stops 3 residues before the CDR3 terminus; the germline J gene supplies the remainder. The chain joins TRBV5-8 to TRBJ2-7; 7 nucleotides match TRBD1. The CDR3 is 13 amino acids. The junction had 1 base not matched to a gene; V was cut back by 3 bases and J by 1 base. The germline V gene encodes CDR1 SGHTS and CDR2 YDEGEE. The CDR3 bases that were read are TGTGCCAGCAGCTCGACAGGGTCCTACGAG. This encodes CASSSTGSYE. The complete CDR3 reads CASSSTGSYEQYF.

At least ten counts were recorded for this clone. CDR3 DNA (partial): TGTGCCTGGGGACTAGCAGGAAACATT. This sequence encodes CAWGLAGNI. The whole CDR3 sequence reads CAWGLAGNIQYF. This chain uses TRBV30 with TRBJ2-4, with TRBD2 identical over 8 bases. Read data end 3 residues before the CDR3 end; the end is taken from the germline J gene. CDR3 length equals 12 residues. Losses at the gene ends were 5 bases for V and 6 bases for J; bases not matched to a gene: 3. Per germline, CDR1 GTSNPN and CDR2 SVGIG (reference sequence).